These 2 T cell receptor beta chains came from one sample sequenced in a study of cytomegalovirus exposure and HLA in healthy donors (dated by TCRdb to between 2016 and 2019). The method behind the library was the immunoSEQ multiplex PCR assay. For the multiplex PCR, a mixture combining 60 forward primers for TCR Vbeta segments and 13 reverse primers for TCR Jbeta segments was used. This immuneACCESS table, as held by TCRdb, lists in-frame sequences with V and J called but not all clones. Of the missing ones, under half trace to an unresolved V gene in checked studies; the others have no known cause. The sample yields just under 80,000 clones; about 73% were counted once. Approximately 4.4% of the sample lies in the top ten. Sequencing used PBMCs. The receptors come from a middle-aged man in good health and CMV-seronegative.

The genes are TRBV5-1 and TRBJ2-1, with 11 bases that match TRBD2. The CDR3 is made up of 14 amino acids. V trimming: 5 bases; J trimming: 8 bases; junction bases outside the gene matches: 6. Germline V gene sequence: CDR1 SGHRS, CDR2 YFSETQ. CDR3 nucleotides: TGCGCCAGCAGAACTAGCGGGAGATCGGATGAGCAGTTCTTC. Protein: CASRTSGRSDEQFF.

J is TRBJ1-1 and V is TRBV18, with 7 bases fitting TRBD1. Per the germline V gene, CDR1 is KGHSH and CDR2 is LQKENI. V was pared by 4 bases and J by 6 bases, with 11 bases of the junction left unmatched. The CDR3 length is 15 residues. CDR3 DNA: TGTGCCAGCTCACGGGAATTACAGGGGATTGCTGAAGCTTTCTTT. It translates to CASSRELQGIAEAFF.